This TCR beta chain was recovered during a study of beta chain features in type 1 diabetes. Whole-study results and caveats: When Type 1 diabetes patients were examined, their TCRB CDR3s proved moderately but significantly shorter in all four CD4+ subsets.

A note on this clone: Antigen specificity is unknown.

cDNA synthesis used the whole RNA isolate, giving expressed TCRB sequences. Assay used: immunoSEQ multiplex PCR; TCRdb lists only in-frame clones, some missing. The sample holds fewer than 350,000 clones, over 12% seen once. The CDR3 is made up of 13 amino acids. Germline V CDR1 and CDR2: MDHEN, SYDVKM. The ends were cut back, 5 bases at V and 6 bases at J, with 12 bases in the middle. Averaging around 120 mL, one heparinised blood draw was given by each donor. The clonotype comes from a man younger than 30 with type 1 diabetes. Sample: naive CD4+ T cells from blood. This sequence joins TRBV28 and TRBJ2-3, with D possibly matching TRBD1 (6 bases). This CDR3 is CASSGYRADTQYF. In DNA form, the CDR3 reads TGTGCCAGCAGTGGCTACAGGGCTGATACGCAGTATTTT. Based on the CDR3 plus reference TRBV28 and TRBJ2-3, the full variable domain is DVKVTQSSRYLVKRTGEKVFLECVQDMDHENMFWYRQDPGLGLRLIYFSYDVKMKEKGDIPEGYSVSREKKERFSLILESASTNQTSMYLCASSGYRADTQYFGPGTRLTVL.